This T cell receptor (beta chain) derives from a study of T cells after yellow fever vaccination. Turning to the study itself: Fractions of limited cellularity were prepared by means of SMART-Seq v4 Ultra Low Input.

A 5'RACE template-switching step, the method used to make TCR cDNA, added a universal primer site and UMIs. TCRdb reanalysed the 5' RACE reads using MiXCR and keeps one entry per CDR3 protein. The table lists around 360,000 distinct CDR3 sequences, 11% of them singletons. Germline V gene lookup returns CDR1 KGHSH and CDR2 LQKENI. V was pared by 6 bases and J by 1 base, with 12 bases between. The CDR3 runs to 14 residues. This clonotype has only a few counts. The chain couples TRBV18 to TRBJ2-5; a weak D match, TRBD2 (6 bases). The clonotype originates from a man younger than 30 who received the YFV17D yellow fever vaccine. The sequencing used PBMCs, collected on the day of the first yellow fever vaccination. The CDR3 loop reads CASSHRGTQETQYF. CDR3 sequence (DNA): TGTGCCAGCTCTCATCGGGGGACCCAAGAGACCCAGTACTTC.